A single sample is the source of the 7 T cell receptor beta chains below, sequenced in a study of OX40 agonist ivuxolimab in advanced cancers. Clones were sequenced by immunoSEQ multiplex PCR, and TCRdb holds only the in-frame ones, with some missing. The data show approximately 74,000 clones, 85% seen once. Material: CD4+ or CD8+ T cells sorted from blood, obtained in a trial of the OX40 agonist ivuxolimab. The source of these receptors is an adult with an advanced solid tumor such as melanoma, head and neck, liver or kidney cancer.

The rearrangement joins TRBV19 to TRBJ1-5; perhaps TRBD1 as D (5 bases). Germline V gene data show CDR1 as LNHDA and CDR2 as SQIVND (reference sequence). The V gene lost 8 bases and the J gene lost 3 bases, with 11 bases spanning the gap. CDR3 size: 13 residues. The CDR3 nucleotides read TGTGCCAGTGGGGCAGGGCCCAATCAGCCCCAGCATTTT. This codes for CASGAGPNQPQHF. The full variable domain, its missing parts supplied by reference TRBV19 and TRBJ1-5, is DGGITQSPKYLFRKEGQNVTLSCEQNLNHDAMYWYRQDPGQGLRLIYYSQIVNDFQKGDIAEGYSVSREKKESFPLTVTSAQKNPTAFYLCASGAGPNQPQHFGDGTRLSIL.

The chain employs TRBV6-5 and TRBJ2-7; a possible D gene is TRBD1 (6 bases). Trimming removed 8 bases at V and 2 bases at J, with 19 bases between. This CDR3 contains 15 residues. Germline V CDR1 and CDR2: MNHEY, SVGAGI. The CDR3 bases are TGTGCCAGCCAAATATACGGACAGTCACCCTACGAGCAGTACTTC. It yields the protein CASQIYGQSPYEQYF.

The chain has TRBV18 and TRBJ1-1; D might be TRBD1 (6 bases). V was cut by 6 bases and J by 4 bases, with 15 bases left in between. The CDR3 totals 14 residues. CDR1 KGHSH and CDR2 LQKENI come from the germline V gene. The chain's CDR3 is CASSQGQRSTEAFF. CDR3 nucleotides: TGTGCCAGCTCTCAGGGGCAGCGGAGCACTGAAGCTTTCTTT.

CDR3 region: CASSSGLKYNEQFF. CDR3 DNA sequence: TGTGCCAGCAGCTCGGGACTAAAATACAATGAGCAGTTCTTC. This chain connects TRBV7-2 to TRBJ2-1; 7 bases align to TRBD2. CDR3 size: 14 residues. Per the germline V gene, CDR1 is SGHTA and CDR2 is FQGNSA. V dropped 4 bases and J dropped 4; count of bases not matched to a gene: 4. Supplemented by reference TRBV7-2 and TRBJ2-1, the full variable domain reads GAGVSQSPSNKVTEKGKDVELRCDPISGHTALYWYRQSLGQGLEFLIYFQGNSAPDKSGLPSDRFSAERTGGSVSTLTIQRTQQEDSAVYLCASSSGLKYNEQFFGPGTRLTVL.

The rearrangement uses TRBV7-3 and TRBJ1-1; D call uncertain. V shed 0 bases and J shed 5 bases, with 19 bases lying between them. This CDR3 has 17 amino acids. Per germline, CDR1 SGHTA and CDR2 FQGTGA. CDR3 in amino acids: CASSLTGGAGVKTEAFF. CDR3 coding DNA: TGTGCCAGCAGCTTAACGGGTGGCGCCGGGGTTAAGACTGAAGCTTTCTTT.

The V call is TRBV19, the J call TRBJ2-2, with 8 positions matching TRBD1. The length of the CDR3 is 14 residues. CDR1 and CDR2 (germline): LNHDA, SQIVND (reference sequence). Germline trimming cut 5 bases from V and 3 bases from J; bases unmatched to any gene: 2. The CDR3 DNA follows: TGTGCCAGTAGTTCACAGGGGGACACCGGGGAGCTGTTTTTT. It specifies CASSSQGDTGELFF.

The chain combines TRBV10-1 with TRBJ2-3; 10 bases line up with TRBD2. With 7 bases clipped from V and 4 bases from J, the junction kept 5 bases outside the gene matches. The CDR3 is 14 residues long. CDR1 and CDR2 (germline): WNHNN, SYGVQD (reference sequence). CDR3 nucleotide sequence: TGCGCCAGCACTAGCGGGGGCCATTCAGATACGCAGTATTTT. It yields the protein CASTSGGHSDTQYF.